This T cell receptor (beta chain) emerged from a study of blood T cell repertoires in COVID-19. Study details: The samples span acute and convalescent COVID-19 from the United States, Italy and Spain. PBMCs, B-cell-depleted T cells, or T cells provided the cDNA or gDNA that made up the material.

Germline CDR1 reads MNHEY; CDR2 reads SVGAGI. The V and J ends lost 5 bases and 4 bases, in that order; junction bases with no gene match: 8. CDR3 length: 15 amino acids. Original handling: Using reference gene primer amplification, nucleated cell counts were estimated. Assay used: immunoSEQ multiplex PCR; TCRdb lists only in-frame clones, some missing. V and J calls and clone size are those listed in that table; D and trimming were worked out from the DNA. This sample has about 270,000 clones, with about 89% found just once. Sequencing was carried out using peripheral blood. The chain recombines TRBV6-5 with TRBJ2-5, with TRBD1 matching over 9 bases. The TCR was taken from a woman aged 55-69 years who had recovered from COVID-19. CDR3 protein: CASSRAGTGRETQYF. The CDR3 DNA reads as TGTGCCAGCAGTAGGGCAGGGACAGGGAGAGAGACCCAGTACTTC.